The T cell receptor beta chain under discussion was sequenced for a study of CD8 T cells in Susac syndrome. The T cells that were sequenced for TCR beta were CD8+ and CD4+ cells from blood. The patients serving as multiple sclerosis controls were treatment-naive. They had stable or active relapsing-remitting disease and fulfilled revised McDonald criteria. TEMRA cells were FACS-enriched, unlike CD8+ and CD4+ T cells, which were negatively isolated. RNA was extracted with the RNeasy kit, and a quantity of 0.5 to 1 ug was reverse transcribed using random hexamers. An immunoSEQ multiplex PCR generated amplified TCR beta CDR3 products spanning 54 Vbeta and 13 Jbeta. In TCRdb, the immunoSEQ multiplex PCR reads were re-called with MiXCR into one record per CDR3 protein. The table has roughly 170,000 distinct CDR3 sequences, roughly 92% seen once. Germline V gene lookup returns CDR1 SGHRS and CDR2 YFSETQ. There are 13 residues in the CDR3. V lost 4 bases and J lost 11; bases outside the gene matches: 9.

V usage is TRBV5-1 and J usage is TRBJ2-4; 7 positions agree with TRBD1. The receptor was derived from a human donor with multiple sclerosis. The sample consisted of CD4+ T cells from PBMCs. CDR3 loop: CASSLASTGLQYF. The CDR3 DNA sequence: TGCGCCAGCAGCCTAGCCTCGACAGGGCTTCAGTACTTC.